Included here is one TCR beta chain sequence, with context. These data belong to a study of CD8 T cells in Susac syndrome. Sequencing of TCR beta was performed on blood CD8+ T cells and on blood CD4+ T cells. RNA totalling about 0.45 to 1 ug underwent reverse transcription with random hexamers. One entry per CDR3 protein results from TCRdb running MiXCR on the immunoSEQ multiplex PCR reads. Of 180,000 or so distinct CDR3 sequences in the sample, more than 90% were seen once. The CDR3 spans 16 residues. Germline trimming cut 2 bases from V and 6 bases from J; bases unmatched to any gene: 5. From germline, CDR1 is SGHTA and CDR2 FQGTGA.

The receptor's source is a human donor with multiple sclerosis. Sequencing input: CD4+ T cells from PBMCs. The genes are TRBV7-3 and TRBJ2-3; 13 nucleotides line up with TRBD2. Here the CDR3 reads CASSLRLAGGGDTQYF. The CDR3, as DNA: TGTGCCAGCAGCTTACGACTAGCGGGAGGAGGGGATACGCAGTATTTT.